This TCR beta chain was obtained from a study of blood T cell repertoires in COVID-19. Sequencing was performed with immunoSEQ multiplex PCR; in TCRdb, only in-frame clones are kept and a portion is missing. This table holds about 58,000 clones, about 88% found once. Trimming stripped 1 base from V and 5 bases from J, with 11 bases between. CDR3 length: 14 residues. CDR1 and CDR2 from the germline V gene are LGHDT and YNNKEL (reference sequence). The sequencing sample was made of peripheral blood. This rearrangement joins TRBV3-1 (or the pseudogene TRBV3-2) to TRBJ1-1; a possible D gene is TRBD1 (6 bases). The receptor comes from an older woman with active COVID-19. The DNA for the CDR3 is TGTGCCAGCAGCCAAGTGGGAGGGGGAACTGAAGCTTTCTTT. It codes for CASSQVGGGTEAFF.